A single sample is the source of the 17 T cell receptor beta chains below, sequenced in a study of metastatic and nonmetastatic thyroid tumors. TCRdb re-called clones from the PCR reads using MiXCR. The profile shows about 18,000 clones, about 33% of them singletons. Patients were all untreated before their thyroid surgery. Sequencing was done on a sample of tumor tissue. The receptors were gathered from a male donor with papillary thyroid cancer or a benign thyroid nodule (not recorded which). Some clones in this sample may be carry-over from other donors' samples.

The chain combines TRBV13 with TRBJ1-2; D remains ambiguous. The length of the CDR3 is 19 residues. V was pared by 4 bases and J by 8 bases, with 32 bases between. From germline, CDR1 is PRHDT and CDR2 FYEKMQ (reference sequence). The CDR3 sequence is CASSSPWTGSFLIGGGYTF. Written as DNA, the CDR3 is TGTGCCAGCAGCTCACCCTGGACCGGGTCTTTTTTGATTGGTGGAGGCTACACCTTC.

By share, this clone counts as medium-sized (0.01 to 0.1%). The CDR3 nucleotides are TGTGCCAGCAGCCCGAGGGGGTCTGGGGCCAACGTCCTGACTTTC. It yields the protein CASSPRGSGANVLTF. This chain joins TRBV4-2 and TRBJ2-6, with TRBD1 as a possible D gene (6 bases). The CDR3 has 15 amino acids. Germline V gene lookup returns CDR1 LGHNA and CDR2 YNFKEQ. Trimming left V 4 bases short and J 1 base short, with 8 bases between.

In its sample, this clone was seen many times. The chain uses TRBV20-1 and TRBJ1-2, with D perhaps matching TRBD1 (6 bases). Germline-derived CDR1 and CDR2 are DFQATT and SNEGSKA (reference sequence). Deletions cut 5 bases from V and 8 bases from J, with 15 bases between. The CDR3 spans 12 residues. The CDR3 loop reads CSALRGARGYTF. The CDR3, as DNA: TGCAGTGCTTTGAGGGGGGCACGGGGCTACACCTTC.

As for this clone: This same CDR3 is encoded by further DNA sequences in the sample. V and J are TRBV11-1 and TRBJ1-1; TRBD1 might be the D (6 bases). This CDR3 contains 16 residues. Trimming stripped 5 bases from V and 4 bases from J, with 20 bases between. CDR1 and CDR2 from the germline V gene are SGHAT and FQDESV (reference sequence). CDR3 in amino acids: CASSVQNTGGGTEAFF. The CDR3 nucleotides are TGTGCCAGCAGCGTACAGAACACGGGGGGCGGCACTGAAGCTTTCTTT.

In its sample, this clone was seen many times. This chain links TRBV29-1 with TRBJ2-7, with TRBD2 matching 7 bases. This CDR3 has 17 amino acids. Germline values: CDR1 SQVTM, CDR2 ANQGSEA. Trimming removed 4 bases from V and 2 bases from J; junction bases left unmatched: 17. CDR3 protein: CSVVRPSGLHHPYEQYF. As DNA, the CDR3 is TGCAGCGTTGTACGTCCTAGCGGCTTACATCACCCCTACGAGCAGTACTTC.

This clone appeared many times. The genes are TRBV20-1 and TRBJ1-1; 7 bases are shared with TRBD1. Germline CDR1 reads DFQATT; CDR2 reads SNEGSKA (reference sequence). The CDR3 consists of 13 residues. The CDR3 coding sequence is TGCACTGGCCTCAAAGGGGGCAACACTGAAGCTTTCTTT. It translates to CTGLKGGNTEAFF.

This chain joins TRBV19 and TRBJ2-1; unclear D gene. This CDR3 has 13 amino acids. V was trimmed by 4 bases and J by 8 bases, leaving 12 bases between them. CDR1 is LNHDA, CDR2 SQIVND, per germline (reference sequence). CDR3 amino acids: CASSTILCDEQFF. CDR3 in DNA: TGTGCCAGTAGTACCATTTTATGCGATGAGCAGTTCTTC.

This clone was found once. The V and J genes are TRBV7-2 and TRBJ2-2; no definite D call. The V end lost 7 bases, the J end lost 4 bases, and 13 bases lay between the germline ends. From germline, CDR1 is SGHTA and CDR2 FQGNSA. The CDR3 loop spans 14 amino acids. The CDR3 is CASTAIKSTGELFF. CDR3 DNA: TGTGCCAGCACCGCGATAAAGAGCACCGGGGAGCTGTTTTTT.

At least ten counts were recorded for this clone. Other nucleotide sequences in the sample specify the same CDR3. The V gene is TRBV28, the J gene TRBJ2-2; D remains ambiguous. Germline loops: CDR1 MDHEN, CDR2 SYDVKM. Trimming shortened V by 2 bases and J by 5 bases, and 3 bases separated the two germline ends. There are 12 residues in the CDR3. The DNA of the CDR3 is TGTGCCAGCAGTTTAAGGACCGGGGAGCTGTTTTTT. Translating it yields CASSLRTGELFF.

In its sample, this clone ranks as medium-sized. V is TRBV30 and J is TRBJ2-7, with D unresolved. CDR1 and CDR2 (germline): GTSNPN, SVGIG (reference sequence). The CDR3 loop spans 11 amino acids. The V gene lost 3 bases and the J gene lost 2 bases, with 5 bases spanning the gap. The CDR3, as DNA: TGTGCCTGGAGCGGAGCCTACGAGCAGTACTTC. Its translation: CAWSGAYEQYF.

This clone appeared many times. At one boundary the junction diverges from the germline segment, which might be a read error. The J gene is TRBJ1-1, the V gene TRBV15; D is uncertain. This CDR3 region has 13 residues. The germline V gene encodes CDR1 LNHNV and CDR2 YYDKDF (reference sequence). The CDR3 DNA sequence: TGTGCCACCAGCAGCGAATCTGCCACTGAAGTTTTCTTT. Its protein product is CATSSESATEVFF.

This clone came up many times. The CDR3 region is CASSLGLQRTYSTDTQYF. The CDR3 DNA is TGTGCCAGCAGCTTAGGACTACAGCGGACCTATAGCACAGATACGCAGTATTTT. The chain employs TRBV11-1 and TRBJ2-3; D may be TRBD2 (5 bases). This CDR3 contains 18 residues. CDR1 and CDR2 from the germline V gene are SGHAT and FQDESV (reference sequence). V was cut by 1 base and J by 0 bases, with 17 bases left in between. The full variable domain, rest sourced from reference TRBV11-1 and TRBJ2-3, is EAEVAQSPRYKITEKSQAVAFWCDPISGHATLYWYRQILGQGPELLVQFQDESVVDDSQLPKDRFSAERLKGVDSTLKIQPAELGDSAMYLCASSLGLQRTYSTDTQYFGPGTRLTVL.

This clone counts as medium-sized. V gene TRBV11-2 combines with J gene TRBJ1-1; D unresolved. The CDR3 has 13 residues. Germline loops: CDR1 SGHAT, CDR2 FQNNGV. Trimming took 11 bases from V and 4 from J, leaving 17 bases between them. CDR3 sequence: CARPWRRGTEAFF. DNA of the CDR3: TGTGCCCGGCCTTGGCGCCGGGGCACTGAAGCTTTCTTT.

The rearrangement uses TRBV10-3 and TRBJ2-1; 10 bases line up with TRBD2. The V segment lost 0 bases and the J segment 10 bases; nucleotides outside the gene matches: 9. Germline CDR1 is ENHRY and CDR2 is SYGVKD. This CDR3 spans 16 amino acids. CDR3 nucleotides: TGTGCCATCAGTGAGTCGAAACAGCGGGGGGGAATCGAGCAGTTCTTC. Protein: CAISESKQRGGIEQFF.

The chain couples TRBV3-1 to TRBJ1-5; D gene unclear. Per the germline V gene, CDR1 is LGHDT and CDR2 is YNNKEL (reference sequence). This CDR3 is 13 amino acids long. V was clipped by 3 bases and J by 7 bases, with 10 bases between them. CDR3 residues: CASSHLGNQPQHF. In DNA, the CDR3 is TGTGCCAGCAGCCATCTCGGGAACCAGCCCCAGCATTTT. The full variable domain, with the rest looked up from reference TRBV3-1 and TRBJ1-5, is DTAVSQTPKYLVTQMGNDKSIKCEQNLGHDTMYWYKQDSKKFLKIMFSYNNKELIINETVPNRFSPKSPDKAHLNLHINSLELGDSAVYFCASSHLGNQPQHFGDGTRLSIL.

V is TRBV10-2 and J is TRBJ1-2; D not resolved. The CDR3 length is 13 residues. Germline V gene sequence: CDR1 WSHSY, CDR2 SAAADI. Trimming took off 2 bases at V and 6 bases at J, with 10 bases between the two ends. CDR3 coding DNA: TGCGCCAGCAGTGAGGCTCATGGAAATGGCTACACCTTC. Encoded protein: CASSEAHGNGYTF.

The V gene is TRBV20-1, the J gene TRBJ2-1; TRBD2 aligns across 13 bases. CDR1 DFQATT and CDR2 SNEGSKA come from the germline V gene (reference sequence). The CDR3 spans 17 residues. The ends lost 4 bases at V and 5 bases at J; junction bases unmatched: 11. The CDR3 coding sequence is TGCAGTGCTAAGACCGGGACTAGCGGGATACTCAACAATGAGCAGTTCTTC. Protein: CSAKTGTSGILNNEQFF.